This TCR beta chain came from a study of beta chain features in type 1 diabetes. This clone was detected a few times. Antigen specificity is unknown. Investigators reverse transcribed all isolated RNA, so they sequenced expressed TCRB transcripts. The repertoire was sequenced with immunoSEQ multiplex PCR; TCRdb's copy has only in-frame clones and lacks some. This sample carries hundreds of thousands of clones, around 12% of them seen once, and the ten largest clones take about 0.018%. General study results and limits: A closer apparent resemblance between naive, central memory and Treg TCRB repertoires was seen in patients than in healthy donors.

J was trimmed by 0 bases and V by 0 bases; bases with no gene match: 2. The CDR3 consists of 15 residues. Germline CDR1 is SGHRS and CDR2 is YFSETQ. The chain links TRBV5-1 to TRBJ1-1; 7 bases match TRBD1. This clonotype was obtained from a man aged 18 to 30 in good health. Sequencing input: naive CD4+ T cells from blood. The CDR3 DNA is TGCGCCAGCAGCTTGGGGGGACAGATGAACACTGAAGCTTTCTTT. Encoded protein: CASSLGGQMNTEAFF.